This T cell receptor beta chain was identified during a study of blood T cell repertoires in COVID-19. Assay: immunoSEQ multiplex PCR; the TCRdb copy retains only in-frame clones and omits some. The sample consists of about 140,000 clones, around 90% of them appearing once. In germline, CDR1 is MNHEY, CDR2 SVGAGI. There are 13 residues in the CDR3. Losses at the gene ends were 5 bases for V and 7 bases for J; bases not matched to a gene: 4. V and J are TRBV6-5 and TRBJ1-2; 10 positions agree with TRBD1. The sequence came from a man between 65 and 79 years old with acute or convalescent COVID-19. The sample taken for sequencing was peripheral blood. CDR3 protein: CASSTGQGSGYTF. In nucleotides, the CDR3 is TGTGCCAGCAGTACGGGACAGGGGAGTGGCTACACCTTC.